The T cell receptor (beta chain) described here comes from a study of post-analysis software for immune sequencing data. Study background: The cohort encompassed relapsing-remitting, secondary progressive and progressive-relapsing multiple sclerosis disease courses. Whole-study results and caveats: Those samples that were prepared in the same batch co-clustered strongly by F measure. There was significantly lower normalized Chao1 diversity in multiple sclerosis patients than in controls. Five or six TRBV segments, TRBV5-6, TRBV5-1 and TRBV20-1 among them, were found more frequent in patients than controls.

Each TCR beta cDNA library carried unique molecular identifiers. The authors obtained roughly 550,000 cDNA molecules from roughly 1.1 to 9.2 million T cells. TCRdb processed the PCR reads anew with MiXCR; each CDR3 protein has one entry. The table has a few hundred thousand distinct CDR3 sequences, less than 40% seen once. There are many counts of this clonotype. What it binds is not known. CDR1 is LGHDT and CDR2 is YNNKEL in the germline V gene (reference sequence). This CDR3 region has 14 residues. Trimming removed 4 bases from V and 7 bases from J; junction bases left unmatched: 7. The receptor was derived from a girl aged 10 to 17 with multiple sclerosis. The specimen was blood. This chain uses TRBV3-1 with TRBJ2-4, with 7 bases that match TRBD1. As DNA, the CDR3 is TGTGCCAGCAGCCTGTGGACAGGATCGAACATTCAGTACTTC. Translated: CASSLWTGSNIQYF.